Each of the 8 T cell receptor beta chains below was sequenced from the same sample in a study of post-analysis software for immune sequencing data. Study conclusions and caveats: A few TRBV segments appeared more often in patients than in controls, and TRBV5-6, TRBV5-1 and TRBV20-1 were among these.

Unique-molecular-identifier-tagged TCR beta cDNA libraries were used. TCRdb reanalysed the PCR reads using MiXCR and keeps one entry per CDR3 protein. The sample lists around 710,000 distinct CDR3 sequences; around 42% were seen once. Their specific antigens are unknown. Sequenced material: blood. Every receptor here comes from a girl aged 10-17 years with multiple sclerosis.

This chain joins TRBV7-2 and TRBJ2-1; D is possibly TRBD1 or TRBD2 (5 bases each). This CDR3 comprises 15 residues. From germline, CDR1 is SGHTA and CDR2 FQGNSA. The ends were cut back, 5 bases at V and 2 bases at J, with 13 bases in the middle. This CDR3 is CASSPRDGAYNEQFF. In DNA form, the CDR3 reads TGTGCCAGCAGCCCTAGGGACGGTGCCTACAATGAGCAGTTCTTC.

V and J are TRBV20-1 and TRBJ1-1, with 8 bases that match TRBD1. The CDR3 length is 13 residues. Germline values: CDR1 DFQATT, CDR2 SNEGSKA (reference sequence). V was clipped by 5 bases and J by 1 base; unmatched bases: 3. CDR3 in DNA: TGCAGTGCTCCAGGGGGCTCGAACACTGAAGCTTTCTTT. It codes for CSAPGGSNTEAFF.

This rearrangement joins TRBV7-8 to TRBJ2-7; D not certain. Trimming took 5 bases from V and 0 from J, leaving 17 bases between them. Germline-derived CDR1 and CDR2 are SGHVS and FQNEAQ. There are 16 residues in the CDR3. The chain's CDR3 is CASSLLKGGISYEQYF. Written as DNA, the CDR3 is TGTGCCAGCAGCCTTCTCAAGGGCGGAATCTCCTACGAGCAGTACTTC.

This chain joins TRBV15 and TRBJ1-1; no clear D gene. Germline CDR1 is LNHNV and CDR2 is YYDKDF (reference sequence). V was clipped by 0 bases and J by 5 bases, with 1 base between them. CDR3 length: 11 amino acids. The CDR3 loop is CATSRETEAFF. The CDR3 DNA reads as TGTGCCACCAGCAGAGAGACTGAAGCTTTCTTT. The full variable domain, in which reference TRBV15 and TRBJ1-1 provide the parts outside the CDR3, is DAMVIQNPRYQVTQFGKPVTLSCSQTLNHNVMYWYQQKSSQAPKLLFHYYDKDFNNEADTPDNFQSRRPNTSFCFLDIRSPGLGDTAMYLCATSRETEAFFGQGTRLTVV.

This clonotype came up once. The V and J genes are TRBV12-3 or TRBV12-4 and TRBJ1-5, with TRBD1 as a possible D gene (5 bases). V lost 7 bases and J lost 5, with 15 bases in between. The CDR3 loop spans 14 amino acids. CDR3 nucleotide sequence: TGTGCCAGCAACCAATCGGGACGGGATCAGCCCCAGCATTTT. It specifies CASNQSGRDQPQHF.

V and J are TRBV20-1 and TRBJ2-5; D is unclear. The J call could be wrong; TRBJ2-7 is a better fit for the DNA end. CDR1 and CDR2 from the germline V gene are DFQATT and SNEGSKA (reference sequence). This CDR3 comprises 14 residues. The DNA of the CDR3 is TGCAGTGCTAGCCCACATAAACCGGTCTACGAGCAGTACTTC. Protein product: CSASPHKPVYEQYF.

This sequence joins TRBV20-1 and TRBJ2-1; TRBD2 is a possible D gene (6 bases). Germline assignment: CDR1 DFQATT and CDR2 SNEGSKA (reference sequence). The CDR3 totals 12 residues. The V gene lost 2 bases and the J gene lost 13 bases, with 15 bases spanning the gap. CDR3: CSARFRGTLQFF. CDR3 DNA sequence: TGCAGTGCTAGATTTCGGGGGACTCTACAGTTCTTC.

The gene calls are TRBV15 and TRBJ2-3; 8 bases agree with TRBD1. V lost 3 bases, J lost 6 bases, and 2 bases stayed unmatched. Looked up from germline, CDR1 is LNHNV and CDR2 is YYDKDF (reference sequence). This CDR3 region has 13 residues. The CDR3 DNA is TGTGCCACCAGCAGGGGACAGGCGGATACGCAGTATTTT. Translating gives CATSRGQADTQYF.